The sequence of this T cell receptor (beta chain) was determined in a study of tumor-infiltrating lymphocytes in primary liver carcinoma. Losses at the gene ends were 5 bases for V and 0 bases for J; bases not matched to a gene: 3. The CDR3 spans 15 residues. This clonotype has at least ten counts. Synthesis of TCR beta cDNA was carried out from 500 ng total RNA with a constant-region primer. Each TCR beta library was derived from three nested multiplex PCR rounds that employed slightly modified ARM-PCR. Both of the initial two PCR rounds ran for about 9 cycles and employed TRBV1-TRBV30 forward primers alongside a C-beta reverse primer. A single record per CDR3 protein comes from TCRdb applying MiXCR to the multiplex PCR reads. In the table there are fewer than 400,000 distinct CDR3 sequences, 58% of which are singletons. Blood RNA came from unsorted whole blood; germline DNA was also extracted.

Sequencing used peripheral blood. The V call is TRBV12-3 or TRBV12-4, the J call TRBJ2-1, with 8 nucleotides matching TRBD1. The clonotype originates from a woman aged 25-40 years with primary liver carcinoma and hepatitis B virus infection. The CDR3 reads CASSPGQGSYNEQFF. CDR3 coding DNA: TGTGCCAGCAGTCCAGGACAGGGCTCCTACAATGAGCAGTTCTTC.